Shown below are 8 T cell receptor beta chains from a single sample sequenced in a study of STAT5B mutations in CD4+ large granular lymphocyte leukemia. The repertoire was sequenced with immunoSEQ multiplex PCR; TCRdb's copy has only in-frame clones and lacks some. The sample has roughly 34,000 clones, 76% seen once. Input material: CD4+ T cells from blood buffy coats. Source of these receptors: a human donor in good health.

The chain employs TRBV7-2 and TRBJ2-7; D is perhaps TRBD1 or TRBD2 (5 bases each). CDR3 length: 15 residues. The germline V and J ends were trimmed by 6 bases and 4 bases, with 19 bases remaining between them. Looked up from germline, CDR1 is SGHTA and CDR2 is FQGNSA. The CDR3 DNA reads as TGTGCCAGCAGTTCCCGGGGCTTAGGCGTTTACGAGCAGTACTTC. Amino acids: CASSSRGLGVYEQYF.

The rearrangement uses TRBV29-1 and TRBJ2-7; D not certain. Germline loops: CDR1 SQVTM, CDR2 ANQGSEA. The V end lost 4 bases, the J end lost 0 bases, and 13 bases lay between the germline ends. The CDR3 length is 14 residues. The CDR3 sequence is CSVAVRASSYEQYF. DNA for the CDR3: TGCAGCGTTGCAGTCCGGGCGAGCTCCTACGAGCAGTACTTC.

Comments on this clone: In this CDR3 the conserved last residue, phenylalanine or tryptophan, is missing, so a read error is likely. It is unclear where the CDR3 begins or ends on the DNA, so no DNA is shown, and the CDR3 is as TCRdb lists it. V gene TRBV5-8 combines with J gene TRBJ2-3; the D segment call TRBD2 is taken from the table without a DNA check. The CDR3 is 16 residues long, counting both termini. The germline CDR1 and CDR2 sequences are SGHTS and YDEGEE. This CDR3 reads CASSLARTAPQGLAKT.

The V gene is TRBV29-1, the J gene TRBJ1-2; D possibly corresponds to TRBD1 (5 bases). The germline CDR1 and CDR2 sequences are SQVTM and ANQGSEA. With 7 bases removed from V and 8 bases from J, the gap between germline ends came to 20 bases. This CDR3 is 13 amino acids long. The CDR3 region has the DNA TGCAGCGCCGGAGGCGGGGGTTCGCTCGGCTACACCTTC. As protein: CSAGGGGSLGYTF.

The genes are TRBV5-1 and TRBJ2-7; D is unclear. CDR3 size: 13 residues. CDR1 and CDR2 (germline): SGHRS, YFSETQ. Trimming removed 0 bases at V and 3 bases at J, with 7 bases between. CDR3 amino acids: CASSLAQNYEQYF. CDR3 in DNA: TGCGCCAGCAGCTTGGCACAGAACTACGAGCAGTACTTC.

The chain recombines TRBV10-3 with TRBJ1-2; D gene unclear. CDR1 is ENHRY and CDR2 is SYGVKD in the germline V gene. The CDR3 runs to 13 residues. The V gene lost 4 bases and the J gene lost 0 bases, with 6 bases spanning the gap. The DNA for the CDR3 is TGTGCCATCAGTGCAAGGGCTAACTATGGCTACACCTTC. This encodes CAISARANYGYTF.

This clone has only a few counts. The chain carries TRBV6-1 and TRBJ1-6; D is undetermined. The germline V and J ends were trimmed by 0 bases and 2 bases, with 5 bases remaining between them. From germline, CDR1 is MNHNS and CDR2 SASEGT. The CDR3 loop spans 15 amino acids. In DNA, the CDR3 is TGTGCCAGCAGTGAAGCTCAGACCTATAATTCACCCCTCCACTTT. Protein sequence: CASSEAQTYNSPLHF.

This rearrangement joins TRBV28 to TRBJ1-2; D is unresolved. The CDR3 contains 15 residues. V was clipped by 5 bases and J by 0 bases, with 13 bases between them. Germline V gene lookup returns CDR1 MDHEN and CDR2 SYDVKM. The CDR3 sequence: CASSTAEAANYGYTF. The CDR3 DNA is TGTGCCAGCAGTACCGCGGAGGCAGCTAACTATGGCTACACCTTC.